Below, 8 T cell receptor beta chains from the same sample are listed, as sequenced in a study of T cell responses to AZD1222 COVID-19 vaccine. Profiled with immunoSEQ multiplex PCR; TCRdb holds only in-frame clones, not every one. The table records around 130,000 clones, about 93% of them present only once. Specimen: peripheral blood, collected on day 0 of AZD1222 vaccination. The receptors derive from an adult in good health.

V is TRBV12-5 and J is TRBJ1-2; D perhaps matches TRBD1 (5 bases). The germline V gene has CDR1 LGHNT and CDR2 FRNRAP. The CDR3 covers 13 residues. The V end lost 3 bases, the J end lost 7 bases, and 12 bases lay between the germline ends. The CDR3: CASGLGTVGGYTF. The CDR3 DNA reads TGTGCTAGTGGTTTAGGGACGGTCGGTGGCTACACCTTC.

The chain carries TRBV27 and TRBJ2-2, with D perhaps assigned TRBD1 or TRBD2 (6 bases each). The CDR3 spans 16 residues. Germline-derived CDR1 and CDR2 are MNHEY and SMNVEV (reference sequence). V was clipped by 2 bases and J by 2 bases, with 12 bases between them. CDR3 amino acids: CASSLIGGHNTGELFF. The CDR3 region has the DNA TGTGCCAGCAGTTTAATCGGGGGCCATAACACCGGGGAGCTGTTTTTT.

In DNA, the CDR3 is TGTGCCAGCAGCAAAGGAACCGCTCCGACGACAGATACGCAGTATTTT. It yields the protein CASSKGTAPTTDTQYF. The V gene is TRBV21-1, the J gene TRBJ2-3. TRBV21-1 is shown as a pseudogene. The CDR3 is 16 amino acids.

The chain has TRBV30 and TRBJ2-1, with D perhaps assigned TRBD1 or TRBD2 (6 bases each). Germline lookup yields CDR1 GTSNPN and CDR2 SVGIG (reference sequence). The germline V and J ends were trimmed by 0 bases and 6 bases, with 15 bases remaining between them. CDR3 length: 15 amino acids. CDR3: CAWSVTGARANEQFF. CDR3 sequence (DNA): TGTGCCTGGAGTGTAACGGGGGCTAGGGCCAATGAGCAGTTCTTC.

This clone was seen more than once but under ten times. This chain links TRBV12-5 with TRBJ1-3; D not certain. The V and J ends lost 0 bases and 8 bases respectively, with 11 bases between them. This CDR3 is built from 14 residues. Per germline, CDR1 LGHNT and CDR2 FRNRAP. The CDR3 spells CASGLVSEADTIYF. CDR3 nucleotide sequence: TGTGCTAGTGGTTTGGTAAGCGAAGCAGACACCATATATTTT. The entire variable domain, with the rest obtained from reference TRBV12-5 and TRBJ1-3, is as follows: DARVTQTPRHKVTEMGQEVTMRCQPILGHNTVFWYRQTMMQGLELLAYFRNRAPLDDSGMPKDRFSAEMPDATLATLKIQPSEPRDSAVYFCASGLVSEADTIYFGEGSWLTVV.

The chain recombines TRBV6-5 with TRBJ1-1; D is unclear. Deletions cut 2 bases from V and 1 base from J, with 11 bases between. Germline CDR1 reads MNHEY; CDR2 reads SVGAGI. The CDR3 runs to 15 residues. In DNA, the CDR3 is TGTGCCAGCAGTTACATGCGGGTGTCGAACACTGAAGCTTTCTTT. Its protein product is CASSYMRVSNTEAFF.

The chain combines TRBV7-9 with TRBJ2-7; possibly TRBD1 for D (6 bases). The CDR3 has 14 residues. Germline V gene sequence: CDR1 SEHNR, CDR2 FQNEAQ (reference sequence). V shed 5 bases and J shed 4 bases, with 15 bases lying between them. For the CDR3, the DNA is TGTGCCAGCAGCCCTTCGGGACATCATTACGAGCAGTACTTC. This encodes CASSPSGHHYEQYF. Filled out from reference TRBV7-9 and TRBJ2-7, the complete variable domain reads DTGVSQNPRHKITKRGQNVTFRCDPISEHNRLYWYRQTLGQGPEFLTYFQNEAQLEKSRLLSDRFSAERPKGSFSTLEIQRTEQGDSAMYLCASSPSGHHYEQYFGPGTRLTVT.

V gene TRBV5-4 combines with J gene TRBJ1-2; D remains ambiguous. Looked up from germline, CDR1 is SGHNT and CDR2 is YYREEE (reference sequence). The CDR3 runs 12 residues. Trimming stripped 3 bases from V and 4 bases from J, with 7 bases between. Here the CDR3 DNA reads TGTGCCAGCAGCTCTCTTTCCTATGGCTACACCTTC. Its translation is CASSSLSYGYTF.